One sample yielded the 31 T cell receptor beta chains listed below, sequenced in a study of CD8 T cells in Susac syndrome. An amount of RNA that ranged from about 0.45 to 1 ug was reverse transcribed with random hexamers. Using its own MiXCR run on the immunoSEQ multiplex PCR reads, TCRdb lists one record per CDR3 protein. This sample has about 300,000 distinct CDR3 sequences, with over 75% found just once. Material: CD8+ T cells from PBMCs. The receptors stem from a human donor with multiple sclerosis.

The chain couples TRBV20-1 to TRBJ2-7; the D call may be TRBD1 or TRBD2 (6 bases each). The CDR3 covers 13 residues. CDR1 DFQATT and CDR2 SNEGSKA come from the germline V gene (reference sequence). Trimming took off 0 bases at V and 4 bases at J, with 10 bases between the two ends. In DNA, the CDR3 is TGCAGTGCTAGAGAGCGGGACATTTACGAGCAGTACTTC. It yields the protein CSARERDIYEQYF.

The chain has TRBV10-3 and TRBJ2-3, with TRBD2 identical over 10 bases. Unmatched junction bases numbered 6, after V lost 7 bases and J lost 2 bases. This CDR3 contains 15 residues. Germline CDR1 ENHRY, CDR2 SYGVKD. CDR3 amino acids: CAINGLAADTDTQYF. The CDR3 coding sequence is TGTGCCATCAACGGACTAGCGGCAGACACAGATACGCAGTATTTT.

This rearrangement joins TRBV6-2 or TRBV6-3 to TRBJ2-1; possibly TRBD2 for D (5 bases). V lost 3 bases, J lost 7 bases, and 13 bases lay in between. Germline values: CDR1 MNHEY, CDR2 SVGEGT. The CDR3 runs 14 residues. Written as DNA, the CDR3 is TGTGCCAGCAGTTATAGAGGGCGCAAGAATGAGCAGTTCTTC. It is translated as CASSYRGRKNEQFF.

Only one count was recorded for this clonotype. The chain combines TRBV4-3 with TRBJ2-7, with 7 bases lining up with TRBD2. CDR3 length: 16 residues. J gave up 5 bases and V 0 bases, and 10 bases lay outside the gene matches. The V gene's germline CDR1 is LGHNA and CDR2 YSLEER. The CDR3 loop reads CASSQDLWEGTHEQYF. In DNA form, the CDR3 reads TGCGCCAGCAGCCAAGATCTTTGGGAGGGGACCCACGAGCAGTACTTC.

The chain couples TRBV12-3 or TRBV12-4 to TRBJ2-3, with 7 positions matching TRBD2. This CDR3 spans 16 amino acids. Trimming at V came to 6 bases and at J to 5 bases, leaving 14 bases not matched to a gene. The DNA for the CDR3 is TGTGCCAGCAGCCCCGCTAGCGGATGGACTGAAGATACGCAGTATTTT. Its translation: CASSPASGWTEDTQYF.

CDR3 region: CSAIPQGGDTEAFF. The CDR3 nucleotides are TGCAGTGCTATTCCACAGGGCGGCGACACTGAAGCTTTCTTT. The V and J genes are TRBV20-1 and TRBJ1-1; weak D call: TRBD1 (6 bases). The CDR3 sequence is 14 residues long. From germline, CDR1 is DFQATT and CDR2 SNEGSKA (reference sequence). V dropped 4 bases and J dropped 3 bases, with 15 bases sitting between them.

This clonotype showed up just once. This chain joins TRBV15 and TRBJ2-7, with D uncertain. The CDR3 has 12 residues. The V end lost 5 bases, the J end lost 1 base, and 6 bases lay between the germline ends. Germline loops: CDR1 LNHNV, CDR2 YYDKDF (reference sequence). CDR3 sequence (DNA): TGTGCCACCAGCTCCCTATCCTACGAGCAGTACTTC. Protein product: CATSSLSYEQYF. The complete variable domain, with remaining parts taken from reference TRBV15 and TRBJ2-7, reads DAMVIQNPRYQVTQFGKPVTLSCSQTLNHNVMYWYQQKSSQAPKLLFHYYDKDFNNEADTPDNFQSRRPNTSFCFLDIRSPGLGDTAMYLCATSSLSYEQYFGPGTRLTVT.

The chain recombines TRBV5-5 with TRBJ1-2, with D uncertain. Germline V gene lookup returns CDR1 SGHKS and CDR2 YYEKEE (reference sequence). This CDR3 region has 14 residues. The V gene lost 5 bases and the J gene lost 1 base, with 12 bases spanning the gap. CDR3 loop: CASSTVSFNYGYTF. CDR3 nucleotides: TGTGCCAGCAGTACCGTGTCTTTTAACTATGGCTACACCTTC.

The CDR3 loop reads CASSLLQGGVYGYTF. CDR3 DNA: TGTGCCAGCAGCCTCCTACAGGGGGGGGTCTATGGCTACACCTTC. The chain is built from TRBV14 and TRBJ1-2, with TRBD1 matching 8 bases. The germline V gene encodes CDR1 SGHDN and CDR2 FVKESK. The CDR3 sequence is 15 residues long. J was trimmed by 4 bases and V by 4 bases; bases with no gene match: 8.

The chain has TRBV28 and TRBJ2-1; D is possibly TRBD1 (5 bases). Germline V lookup: CDR1 MDHEN, CDR2 SYDVKM. V lost 5 bases, J lost 7 bases, and 18 bases lay in between. The CDR3 loop spans 15 amino acids. As DNA, the CDR3 is TGTGCCAGCAGTGAACGTGCCTCAACAGGAAATGAGCAGTTCTTC. This encodes CASSERASTGNEQFF. Drawing the rest from reference TRBV28 and TRBJ2-1, the complete variable domain is DVKVTQSSRYLVKRTGEKVFLECVQDMDHENMFWYRQDPGLGLRLIYFSYDVKMKEKGDIPEGYSVSREKKERFSLILESASTNQTSMYLCASSERASTGNEQFFGPGTRLTVL.

This rearrangement joins TRBV28 to TRBJ1-1; tentative D call: TRBD1 (6 bases). The germline V and J ends were trimmed by 5 bases and 4 bases, with 14 bases remaining between them. Germline V gene data show CDR1 as MDHEN and CDR2 as SYDVKM. The CDR3 contains 14 residues. The CDR3 bases are TGTGCCAGCAGTCCCTACAGGGAAGGCACTGAAGCTTTCTTT. Amino acids: CASSPYREGTEAFF.

This clonotype was seen a few times. This chain uses TRBV19 with TRBJ2-3; 8 nucleotides match TRBD2. The ends lost 6 bases at V and 6 bases at J; junction bases unmatched: 11. Germline assignment: CDR1 LNHDA and CDR2 SQIVND (reference sequence). The CDR3 is 15 amino acids. CDR3 amino acids: CASRELADPSDTQYF. The DNA for the CDR3 is TGTGCCAGTAGAGAACTAGCGGATCCGTCGGATACGCAGTATTTT. Filled out from reference TRBV19 and TRBJ2-3, the complete variable domain reads DGGITQSPKYLFRKEGQNVTLSCEQNLNHDAMYWYRQDPGQGLRLIYYSQIVNDFQKGDIAEGYSVSREKKESFPLTVTSAQKNPTAFYLCASRELADPSDTQYFGPGTRLTVL.

The chain combines TRBV5-1 with TRBJ2-7; 10 nucleotides align to TRBD2. Germline CDR1 is SGHRS and CDR2 is YFSETQ. This CDR3 has 16 residues. V was clipped by 7 bases and J by 6 bases; unmatched bases: 16. Here the CDR3 DNA reads TGCGCCAGCCGGATAGCGGGAGGCCTCGGGGTCTCCGAGCAGTACTTC. Its protein is CASRIAGGLGVSEQYF.

This sequence joins TRBV27 and TRBJ2-2; D remains ambiguous. The V and J ends lost 9 bases and 6 bases respectively, with 8 bases between them. The CDR3 is made up of 11 amino acids. Per germline, CDR1 MNHEY and CDR2 SMNVEV (reference sequence). The CDR3 sequence is CASFYAGELFF. The CDR3 bases are TGTGCCAGTTTTTACGCCGGGGAGCTGTTTTTT.

J is TRBJ2-1 and V is TRBV24-1; 10 positions match TRBD2. The CDR3 consists of 16 residues. The V and J ends lost 5 bases and 7 bases, in that order; junction bases with no gene match: 10. The V gene's germline CDR1 is KGHDR and CDR2 SFDVKD. This chain's CDR3 is CATSGVGLAGANEQFF. The DNA for the CDR3 is TGTGCCACCAGTGGGGTTGGGCTAGCGGGAGCAAATGAGCAGTTCTTC.

The V gene is TRBV24-1, the J gene TRBJ2-5; D is undetermined. With 0 bases removed from V and 5 bases from J, the gap between germline ends came to 6 bases. In germline, CDR1 is KGHDR, CDR2 SFDVKD. The CDR3 has 13 residues. CDR3 nucleotide sequence: TGTGCCACCAGTGATTTGGAAACGGAGACCCAGTACTTC. The encoded protein is CATSDLETETQYF.

V usage is TRBV5-4 and J usage is TRBJ2-1; D gene ambiguous. Trimming took off 3 bases at V and 5 bases at J, with 18 bases between the two ends. Germline assignment: CDR1 SGHNT and CDR2 YYREEE (reference sequence). The CDR3 length is 16 residues. CDR3 bases: TGTGCCAGCAGCTCATTCGTTGGAGTGGGCAACAATGAGCAGTTCTTC. Protein product: CASSSFVGVGNNEQFF.

The chain joins TRBV13 to TRBJ1-3; a weak D match, TRBD1 (5 bases). V lost 1 base and J 2 bases, leaving 9 bases between the germline ends. CDR3 length: 15 amino acids. CDR1 is PRHDT, CDR2 FYEKMQ, per germline (reference sequence). CDR3 DNA sequence: TGTGCCAGCAGCTTAGATCGGGGGGCTGGAAACACCATATATTTT. Encoded protein: CASSLDRGAGNTIYF.

The V and J genes are TRBV24-1 and TRBJ2-3; D remains ambiguous. The CDR3 has 16 amino acids. The V gene lost 5 bases and the J gene lost 0 bases, with 14 bases spanning the gap. The germline CDR1 and CDR2 sequences are KGHDR and SFDVKD. The CDR3 loop is CATSVLGGPSTDTQYF. CDR3 bases: TGTGCCACCAGTGTCCTAGGCGGCCCTAGCACAGATACGCAGTATTTT.

This chain joins TRBV28 and TRBJ2-5; 11 nucleotides match TRBD2. This CDR3 has 15 amino acids. Losses at the gene ends were 4 bases for V and 1 base for J; bases not matched to a gene: 2. CDR1 MDHEN and CDR2 SYDVKM come from the germline V gene. The CDR3 reads CASSSGTSGQETQYF. CDR3 in DNA: TGTGCCAGCAGTTCCGGGACTAGCGGCCAAGAGACCCAGTACTTC.

This clonotype was detected once. This rearrangement joins TRBV6-5 to TRBJ2-7, with TRBD2 matching 8 bases. This CDR3 is 13 amino acids long. J was trimmed by 3 bases and V by 5 bases; bases with no gene match: 3. Germline-derived CDR1 and CDR2 are MNHEY and SVGAGI. The CDR3 sequence is CASSGTRGYEQYF. The CDR3 nucleotides read TGTGCCAGCAGTGGGACTAGGGGCTACGAGCAGTACTTC.

This chain joins TRBV6-2 or TRBV6-3 and TRBJ1-5; tentatively, D is TRBD1 (6 bases). Looked up from germline, CDR1 is MNHEY and CDR2 is SVGEGT. V was cut by 2 bases and J by 0 bases, with 11 bases left in between. CDR3 length equals 16 residues. CDR3 sequence (DNA): TGTGCCAGCAGTTACGGGCAGGGGTATAGCAATCAGCCCCAGCATTTT. Its protein is CASSYGQGYSNQPQHF.

The rearrangement links TRBV20-1 to TRBJ2-1, with 9 bases identical to TRBD2. The V segment lost 3 bases and the J segment 0 bases; nucleotides outside the gene matches: 15. Germline CDR1 is DFQATT and CDR2 is SNEGSKA (reference sequence). This CDR3 contains 19 residues. The CDR3 region is CSARILWTSDQLSYNEQFF. In DNA form, the CDR3 reads TGCAGTGCTAGGATACTCTGGACTAGCGACCAACTCTCCTACAATGAGCAGTTCTTC.

This clonotype has just one count. V is TRBV5-5 and J is TRBJ2-3; 10 nucleotides match TRBD1. Germline CDR1 is SGHKS and CDR2 is YYEKEE (reference sequence). The CDR3 spans 15 residues. V lost 4 bases to trimming and J lost 6 bases; unmatched junction nucleotides: 8. DNA for the CDR3: TGTGCCAGCAGCCCCCGGACAGGGGGTGGGGATACGCAGTATTTT. Encoded protein: CASSPRTGGGDTQYF. Supplemented by reference TRBV5-5 and TRBJ2-3, the full variable domain reads DAGVTQSPTHLIKTRGQQVTLRCSPISGHKSVSWYQQVLGQGPQFIFQYYEKEERGRGNFPDRFSARQFPNYSSELNVNALLLGDSALYLCASSPRTGGGDTQYFGPGTRLTVL.

Only one count was recorded for this clonotype. Here the CDR3 reads CSARDFGTAPLEAFF. CDR3 in DNA: TGCAGTGCTAGAGATTTTGGGACAGCCCCTCTTGAAGCTTTCTTT. V gene TRBV20-1 combines with J gene TRBJ1-1, with TRBD1 matching over 7 bases. V gave up 0 bases and J gave up 7 bases; unmatched junction bases: 11. CDR3 size: 15 residues. CDR1 DFQATT and CDR2 SNEGSKA come from the germline V gene (reference sequence).

V and J are TRBV6-2 or TRBV6-3 and TRBJ2-1, with TRBD1 matching 7 bases. There are 16 residues in the CDR3. Germline V lookup: CDR1 MNHEY, CDR2 SVGEGT. V dropped 5 bases and J dropped 3; count of bases not matched to a gene: 10. For the CDR3, the DNA is TGTGCCAGCAGTCCCCCGAGACAGGGTTTCTACAATGAGCAGTTCTTC. It translates to CASSPPRQGFYNEQFF.

This chain links TRBV7-9 with TRBJ1-3; D call uncertain. V was trimmed by 0 bases and J by 10 bases, leaving 4 bases between them. Germline CDR1 SEHNR, CDR2 FQNEAQ (reference sequence). The CDR3 totals 11 residues. CDR3 sequence: CASSLAGTIYF. Written as DNA, the CDR3 is TGTGCCAGCAGCTTAGCTGGGACCATATATTTT. The variable domain in full, with the rest retrieved from reference TRBV7-9 and TRBJ1-3, is DTGVSQNPRHKITKRGQNVTFRCDPISEHNRLYWYRQTLGQGPEFLTYFQNEAQLEKSRLLSDRFSAERPKGSFSTLEIQRTEQGDSAMYLCASSLAGTIYFGEGSWLTVV.

This chain links TRBV4-3 with TRBJ2-7, with TRBD1 identical over 7 bases. Germline loops: CDR1 LGHNA, CDR2 YSLEER. The CDR3 spans 15 residues. V lost 0 bases, J lost 2 bases, and 4 bases stayed unmatched. DNA of the CDR3: TGCGCCAGCAGCCAAGACCACAGGGGAGCCTACGAGCAGTACTTC. Translated, it gives CASSQDHRGAYEQYF.

The chain carries TRBV7-2 and TRBJ1-1; D perhaps matches TRBD1 (6 bases). CDR1 is SGHTA and CDR2 is FQGNSA in the germline V gene. The CDR3 loop spans 15 amino acids. The germline V and J ends were trimmed by 2 bases and 2 bases, with 12 bases remaining between them. Here the CDR3 reads CASSLLLGQNTEAFF. CDR3 DNA sequence: TGTGCCAGCAGCTTACTCCTGGGACAAAACACTGAAGCTTTCTTT. Together with reference TRBV7-2 and TRBJ1-1, the CDR3 gives the full variable domain: GAGVSQSPSNKVTEKGKDVELRCDPISGHTALYWYRQSLGQGLEFLIYFQGNSAPDKSGLPSDRFSAERTGGSVSTLTIQRTQQEDSAVYLCASSLLLGQNTEAFFGQGTRLTVV.

This rearrangement joins TRBV11-2 to TRBJ1-4; the D is unclear. Trimming left V 1 base short and J 7 bases short, with 7 bases between. The CDR3 covers 13 residues. Germline V gives CDR1 SGHAT, CDR2 FQNNGV. The CDR3 protein is CASSLALSEKLFF. DNA of the CDR3: TGTGCCAGCAGCTTAGCGTTGAGTGAAAAACTGTTTTTT.

The chain combines TRBV20-1 with TRBJ2-1, with D uncertain. Trimming removed 0 bases from V and 3 bases from J, with 9 bases in between. The CDR3 length is 14 residues. Per germline, CDR1 DFQATT and CDR2 SNEGSKA (reference sequence). CDR3 protein: CSARDFRFYNEQFF. CDR3 nucleotide sequence: TGCAGTGCTAGAGATTTCCGGTTCTACAATGAGCAGTTCTTC.